The 18 T cell receptor beta chains listed next were all sequenced from one sample in a study of T-cell memory formation after mild COVID-19. Using its own MiXCR run on the 5' RACE reads, TCRdb lists one record per CDR3 protein. The sample yields fewer than 250,000 distinct CDR3 sequences, about 16% seen once. The sample taken for sequencing was PBMCs or a T cell subset sorted from them (not recorded which). The receptors derive from an adult woman who had mild COVID-19 (a few samples of this study predate the infection). Cell type and time point are not known.

This clonotype was seen only a few times. The chain has TRBV7-2 and TRBJ1-6; the D gene is possibly TRBD1 (6 bases). Germline assignment: CDR1 SGHTA and CDR2 FQGNSA. V lost 5 bases and J 6 bases, leaving 11 bases between the germline ends. The CDR3 has 14 amino acids. CDR3 in amino acids: CASSPQGGNSPLHF. The DNA for the CDR3 is TGTGCCAGCAGCCCCCAAGGGGGTAATTCACCCCTCCACTTT. The entire variable domain, with the rest obtained from reference TRBV7-2 and TRBJ1-6, is as follows: GAGVSQSPSNKVTEKGKDVELRCDPISGHTALYWYRQSLGQGLEFLIYFQGNSAPDKSGLPSDRFSAERTGGSVSTLTIQRTQQEDSAVYLCASSPQGGNSPLHFGNGTRLTVT.

This rearrangement joins TRBV30 to TRBJ2-1, with 7 bases lining up with TRBD2. The V gene's germline CDR1 is GTSNPN and CDR2 SVGIG (reference sequence). CDR3 size: 15 residues. V lost 8 bases to trimming and J lost 4 bases; unmatched junction nucleotides: 14. The CDR3 reads CAGASGINLYNEQFF. CDR3 nucleotide sequence: TGTGCCGGAGCTAGCGGTATAAATTTGTACAATGAGCAGTTCTTC.

This chain joins TRBV5-1 and TRBJ2-5; no reliable D call. The CDR3 is made up of 15 amino acids. V dropped 0 bases and J dropped 2 bases, with 11 bases sitting between them. The germline V gene encodes CDR1 SGHRS and CDR2 YFSETQ. DNA for the CDR3: TGCGCCAGCAGCTTGGCCCCCCGAGGACAAGAGACCCAGTACTTC. It yields the protein CASSLAPRGQETQYF.

The CDR3 loop is CASSLAIQGAGGQPQHF. In nucleotides, the CDR3 is TGTGCCAGCAGCTTGGCGATACAGGGGGCGGGGGGTCAGCCCCAGCATTTT. This rearrangement joins TRBV5-5 to TRBJ1-5; 9 bases agree with TRBD1. CDR1 is SGHKS, CDR2 YYEKEE, per germline (reference sequence). The J segment lost 6 bases and the V segment lost 0 bases, leaving 10 bases of the junction unmatched. This CDR3 has 17 residues.

This clonotype was detected a few times. The chain combines TRBV2 with TRBJ2-4; D call uncertain. Per germline, CDR1 SNHLY and CDR2 FYNNEI. This CDR3 region has 12 residues. With 5 bases removed from V and 5 bases from J, the gap between germline ends came to 7 bases. The CDR3 sequence: CASSPQENIQYF. Written as DNA, the CDR3 is TGTGCCAGCAGTCCCCAGGAAAACATTCAGTACTTC.

This clonotype was counted between two and nine times. This chain connects TRBV27 to TRBJ1-2; D is ambiguous. Deletions cut 3 bases from V and 3 bases from J, with 14 bases between. This CDR3 region has 15 residues. Germline V gives CDR1 MNHEY, CDR2 SMNVEV (reference sequence). For the CDR3, the DNA is TGTGCCAGCAGTTTCAGTAGGTCTAGTTACTATGGCTACACCTTC. As protein: CASSFSRSSYYGYTF.

The chain links TRBV5-5 to TRBJ1-2; 7 bases are shared with TRBD1. CDR1 is SGHKS, CDR2 YYEKEE, per germline (reference sequence). The CDR3 sequence is 14 residues long. Losses at the gene ends were 0 bases for V and 8 bases for J; bases not matched to a gene: 7. Written as DNA, the CDR3 is TGTGCCAGCAGCTTGGCCACGACAGGGAGGGGCTACACCTTC. Translated: CASSLATTGRGYTF.

The rearrangement links TRBV30 to TRBJ1-3; D possibly corresponds to TRBD1 (6 bases). CDR3 length equals 14 residues. The V gene lost 3 bases and the J gene lost 0 bases, with 9 bases spanning the gap. CDR1 GTSNPN and CDR2 SVGIG come from the germline V gene (reference sequence). CDR3 DNA sequence: TGTGCCTGGAGCCCAGGGGACTCTGGAAACACCATATATTTT. It translates to CAWSPGDSGNTIYF. Full variable domain (rest looked up from reference TRBV30 and TRBJ1-3): SQTIHQWPATLVQPVGSPLSLECTVEGTSNPNLYWYRQAAGRGLQLLFYSVGIGQISSEVPQNLSASRPQDRQFILSSKKLLLSDSGFYLCAWSPGDSGNTIYFGEGSWLTVV.

The chain has TRBV11-3 and TRBJ2-5; 8 nucleotides line up with TRBD2. Per germline, CDR1 SGHNT and CDR2 YENEEA. V was clipped by 3 bases and J by 2 bases; unmatched bases: 11. The CDR3 is 17 amino acids. The CDR3 nucleotides read TGTGCCAGCAGCTTTATCCCCCAACTAGCGGAGCAAGAGACCCAGTACTTC. This encodes CASSFIPQLAEQETQYF.

Only a few counts were recorded for this clonotype. This chain joins TRBV5-1 and TRBJ1-5; D ambiguous. The V and J ends lost 4 bases and 3 bases respectively, with 14 bases between them. Per the germline V gene, CDR1 is SGHRS and CDR2 is YFSETQ. There are 15 residues in the CDR3. CDR3 bases: TGCGCCAGCAGCCTAGACGACGGCTACAATCAGCCCCAGCATTTT. Encoded protein: CASSLDDGYNQPQHF.

This clonotype showed up just a few times. The chain recombines TRBV27 with TRBJ2-1; 14 nucleotides match TRBD2. Germline V lookup: CDR1 MNHEY, CDR2 SMNVEV (reference sequence). The length of the CDR3 is 15 residues. Trimming at V came to 7 bases and at J to 4 bases, leaving 3 bases not matched to a gene. The CDR3 region is CASTRLAGGYNEQFF. CDR3 nucleotide sequence: TGTGCCAGCACTCGACTAGCGGGGGGGTACAATGAGCAGTTCTTC.

There are a few counts of this clonotype. The gene calls are TRBV7-3 and TRBJ2-3; 8 positions match TRBD2. CDR1 and CDR2 (germline): SGHTA, FQGTGA. The CDR3 has 15 residues. Losses at the gene ends were 2 bases for V and 6 bases for J; bases not matched to a gene: 7. The CDR3 spells CASSLAGGFGDTQYF. The CDR3 coding sequence is TGTGCCAGCAGCTTAGCGGGAGGTTTCGGGGATACGCAGTATTTT.

The V and J genes are TRBV12-3 or TRBV12-4 and TRBJ1-5, with TRBD1 matching over 7 bases. The CDR3 spans 14 residues. Trimming cost V 7 bases and J 4 bases; bases outside gene matches: 7. The CDR3 nucleotides are TGTGCCAGCACCAGAGGGACAGAAAATCAGCCCCAGCATTTT. This translates into CASTRGTENQPQHF.

This clonotype was seen many times. The chain recombines TRBV7-2 with TRBJ2-5; 11 nucleotides align to TRBD1. This CDR3 spans 13 amino acids. The V gene's germline CDR1 is SGHTA and CDR2 FQGNSA. Germline trimming cut 5 bases from V and 5 bases from J; bases unmatched to any gene: 1. In nucleotides, the CDR3 is TGTGCCAGCAGCCGGGACAGGGGGGAGACCCAGTACTTC. Translated, it gives CASSRDRGETQYF.

CDR3 region: CASSWPQGSGGTLSTDTQYF. The CDR3 DNA follows: TGCGCCAGCAGCTGGCCCCAAGGAAGCGGGGGGACCCTCAGCACAGATACGCAGTATTTT. J is TRBJ2-3 and V is TRBV5-1, with TRBD2 identical over 9 bases. This CDR3 has 20 amino acids. Germline V gene lookup returns CDR1 SGHRS and CDR2 YFSETQ. With V trimmed by 3 bases and J by 0 bases, 17 bases remained unmatched.

The rearrangement uses TRBV25-1 and TRBJ1-1; unclear D gene. The CDR3 covers 13 residues. V gave up 6 bases and J gave up 4 bases, with 12 bases separating them. From germline, CDR1 is MGHDK and CDR2 SYGVNS. The CDR3 region is CASRGPMGTEAFF. CDR3 bases: TGTGCCAGCAGAGGCCCGATGGGCACTGAAGCTTTCTTT. Full variable domain (rest looked up from reference TRBV25-1 and TRBJ1-1): EADIYQTPRYLVIGTGKKITLECSQTMGHDKMYWYQQDPGMELHLIHYSYGVNSTEKGDLSSESTVSRIRTEHFPLTLESARPSHTSQYLCASRGPMGTEAFFGQGTRLTVV.

This clonotype showed up just a few times. The rearrangement links TRBV5-1 to TRBJ1-2; D unclear. Germline values: CDR1 SGHRS, CDR2 YFSETQ. The CDR3 runs 15 residues. Deletions cut 5 bases from V and 4 bases from J, with 18 bases between. CDR3 loop: CASSPASGGSYGYTF. CDR3 DNA: TGCGCCAGCAGTCCCGCATCCGGAGGAAGCTATGGCTACACCTTC.

This clonotype showed up just a few times. This rearrangement joins TRBV27 to TRBJ1-1; weak D call: TRBD1 (6 bases). CDR1 is MNHEY, CDR2 SMNVEV, per germline (reference sequence). Trimming stripped 3 bases from V and 1 base from J, with 18 bases between. The CDR3 totals 17 residues. The CDR3 nucleotides are TGTGCCAGCAGTTTCCTTAGAGGGGGAATGGCGAACACTGAAGCTTTCTTT. It encodes CASSFLRGGMANTEAFF.